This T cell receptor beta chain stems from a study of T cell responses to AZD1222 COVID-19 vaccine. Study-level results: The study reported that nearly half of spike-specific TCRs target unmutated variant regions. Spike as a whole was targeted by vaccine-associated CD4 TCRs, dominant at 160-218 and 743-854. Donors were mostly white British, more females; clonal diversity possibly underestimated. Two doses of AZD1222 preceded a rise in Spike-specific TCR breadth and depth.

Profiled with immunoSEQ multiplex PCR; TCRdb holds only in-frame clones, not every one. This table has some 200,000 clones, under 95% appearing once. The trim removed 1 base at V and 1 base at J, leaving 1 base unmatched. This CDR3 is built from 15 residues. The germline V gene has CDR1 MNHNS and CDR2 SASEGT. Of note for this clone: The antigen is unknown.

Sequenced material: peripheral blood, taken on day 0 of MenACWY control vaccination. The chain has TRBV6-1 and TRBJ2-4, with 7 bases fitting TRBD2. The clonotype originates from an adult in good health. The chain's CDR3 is CASSEVGGAKNIQYF. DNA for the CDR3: TGTGCCAGCAGTGAAGTCGGGGGGGCCAAAAACATTCAGTACTTC.